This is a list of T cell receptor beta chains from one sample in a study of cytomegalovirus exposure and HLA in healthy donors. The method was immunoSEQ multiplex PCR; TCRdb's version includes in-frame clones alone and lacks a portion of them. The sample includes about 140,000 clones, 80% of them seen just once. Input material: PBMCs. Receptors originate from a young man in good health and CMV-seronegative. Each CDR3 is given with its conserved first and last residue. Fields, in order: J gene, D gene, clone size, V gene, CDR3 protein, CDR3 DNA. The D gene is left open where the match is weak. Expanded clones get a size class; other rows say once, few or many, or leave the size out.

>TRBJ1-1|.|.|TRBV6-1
CASSEGWILMGMNTEAFF
TGTGCCAGCAGTGAAGGATGGATTTTAATGGGCATGAACACTGAAGCTTTCTTT
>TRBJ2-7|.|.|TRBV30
CAWSPTGPYEQYF
TGTGCCTGGAGTCCTACAGGGCCCTACGAGCAGTACTTC
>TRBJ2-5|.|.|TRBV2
CASRRGAQETQYF
TGTGCCAGCAGACGGGGGGCCCAAGAGACCCAGTACTTC
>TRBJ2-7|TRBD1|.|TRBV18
CASSPPRKDREYEQYF
TGTGCCAGCTCACCACCTAGGAAGGACAGGGAATACGAGCAGTACTTC
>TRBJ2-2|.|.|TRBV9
CASSVELTAPNTGELFF
TGTGCCAGCAGCGTAGAATTGACAGCCCCAAACACCGGGGAGCTGTTTTTT
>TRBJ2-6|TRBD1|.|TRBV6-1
CASSEGDRGFNVLTF
TGTGCCAGCAGTGAAGGGGACAGGGGATTCAACGTCCTGACTTTC
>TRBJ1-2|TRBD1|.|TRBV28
CASRLPGGPYGYTF
TGTGCCAGCAGGCTGCCAGGGGGCCCGTATGGCTACACCTTC
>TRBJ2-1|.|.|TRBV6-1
CASRGQLDEQFF
TGTGCCAGCAGAGGACAGTTGGATGAGCAGTTCTTC
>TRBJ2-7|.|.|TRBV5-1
CASSVTGGEQYF
TGCGCCAGCAGCGTAACAGGCGGCGAGCAGTACTTC
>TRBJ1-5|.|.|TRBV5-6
CASSLEAGGKAQPQHF
TGTGCCAGCAGCTTGGAGGCGGGAGGAAAGGCACAGCCCCAGCATTTT
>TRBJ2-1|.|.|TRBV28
CASSHRVSEQFF
TGTGCCAGCAGTCACAGGGTTTCTGAGCAGTTCTTC
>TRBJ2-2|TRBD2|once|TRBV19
CASSISSGSHTGELFF
TGTGCCAGTAGTATTAGTAGCGGGAGTCACACCGGGGAGCTGTTTTTT
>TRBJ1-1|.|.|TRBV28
CASSRSKRARGGTEAFF
TGTGCCAGCAGCCGTTCAAAGAGGGCCAGGGGCGGGACTGAAGCTTTCTTT
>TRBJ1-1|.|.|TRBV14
CASSHEGHGPEAFF
TGTGCCAGCAGCCACGAAGGACACGGCCCTGAAGCTTTCTTT
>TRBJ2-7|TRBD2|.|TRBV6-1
CAISGGLVYEQYF
TGTGCCATCTCCGGGGGGTTAGTCTACGAGCAGTACTTC
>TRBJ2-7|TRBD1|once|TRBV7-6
CASSSSGTGFYEQYF
TGTGCCAGCAGCTCATCTGGGACAGGTTTCTACGAGCAGTACTTC
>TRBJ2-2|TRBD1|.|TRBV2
CASKLGTARGELFF
TGTGCCAGCAAGCTGGGGACAGCCCGCGGGGAGCTGTTTTTT
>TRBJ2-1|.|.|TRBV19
CASSKQPNEQFF
TGTGCCAGTAGTAAACAGCCAAATGAGCAGTTCTTC
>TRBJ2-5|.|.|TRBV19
CASSDLAGRGTQYF
TGTGCCAGTAGTGACCTTGCAGGGCGAGGGACCCAGTACTTC
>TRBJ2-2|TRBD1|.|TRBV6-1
CASSEVLHRGAYTGELFF
TGTGCCAGCAGTGAAGTCCTCCACAGGGGGGCGTACACCGGGGAGCTGTTTTTT
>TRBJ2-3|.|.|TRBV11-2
CASSLGEGVRDTQYF
TGTGCCAGCAGCTTGGGTGAGGGAGTAAGAGATACGCAGTATTTT
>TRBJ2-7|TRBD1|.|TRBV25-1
CASSESPGTGGYEQYF
TGTGCCAGCAGTGAATCCCCCGGGACAGGGGGATACGAGCAGTACTTC
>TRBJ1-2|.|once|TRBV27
CASSSRDNFSNYGYTF
TGTGCCAGCAGTTCCCGGGACAACTTTTCTAACTATGGCTACACCTTC
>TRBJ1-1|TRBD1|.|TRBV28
CASSPWDSLNTEAFF
TGTGCCAGCAGTCCCTGGGACAGTTTGAACACTGAAGCTTTCTTT
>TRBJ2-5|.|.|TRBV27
CASSLAGAQRTYF
TGTGCCAGCAGTTTAGCTGGAGCCCAAAGAACTTACTTC
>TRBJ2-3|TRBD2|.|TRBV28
CASSFQTSGGARDTQYF
TGTGCCAGCAGTTTCCAGACTAGCGGGGGGGCGAGAGATACGCAGTATTTT
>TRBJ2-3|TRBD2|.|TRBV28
CASSYETSGGGTDTQYF
TGTGCCAGCAGCTACGAGACTAGCGGGGGAGGCACAGATACGCAGTATTTT
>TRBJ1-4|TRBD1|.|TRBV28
CASSSLTGGGTNEKLFF
TGTGCCAGCAGTTCCCTGACAGGGGGTGGAACTAATGAAAAACTGTTTTTT
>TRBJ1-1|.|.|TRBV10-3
CAISRGALGTEAFF
TGTGCCATCAGTCGGGGGGCGCTGGGCACTGAAGCTTTCTTT
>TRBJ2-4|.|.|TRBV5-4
CASSLAGANIQYF
TGTGCCAGCAGCTTGGCAGGGGCGAACATTCAGTACTTC
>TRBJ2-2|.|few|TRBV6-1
CASNPGDTGTGELFF
TGTGCCAGCAACCCAGGGGATACGGGCACCGGGGAGCTGTTTTTT
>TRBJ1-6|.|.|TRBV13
CASSLSYNSPLNF
TGTGCCAGCAGCCTCTCCTATAATTCACCCCTCAACTTT